This is a list of T cell receptor beta chains from one sample in a study of PD-1 blockade in classical Hodgkin lymphoma. Assay: immunoSEQ multiplex PCR; the TCRdb copy retains only in-frame clones and omits some. The table lists over 50,000 clones, about 84% of them singletons. The material sequenced was peripheral blood mononuclear cells (PBMCs), taken at baseline. Source of these receptors: a human donor with classical Hodgkin lymphoma. The CDR3 runs from the conserved cysteine through the conserved F or W. A D gene is named only where the DNA matches it firmly. A clone size is listed for some rows: how often the clone was seen (once, few, many), or a class if it is expanded.

d_gene,abundance,v_gene,j_gene,CDR3nt,CDR3aa
NA,medium-sized,TRBV9,TRBJ1-3,TGTGCCAGCAGCGTAGACGGCAGTAATGGAAACACCATATATTTT,CASSVDGSNGNTIYF
TRBD2,NA,TRBV5-1,TRBJ2-3,TGCGCCAGCAGCTTTTCACTAGCGGGAGGATCGGGCGGCACAGATACGCAGTATTTT,CASSFSLAGGSGGTDTQYF
NA,NA,TRBV30,TRBJ1-1,TGTGCCTGGAGTGTCTCCAGGGGCACTGAAGCTTTCTTT,CAWSVSRGTEAFF
NA,NA,TRBV11-3,TRBJ2-7,TGTGCCAGCAGCTTATCCCCCGGGAGCCCCTACGAGCAGTACTTC,CASSLSPGSPYEQYF
NA,NA,TRBV4-2,TRBJ2-4,TGTGCCAGCAGCCAAGAAAGGCGGACTGACGGGGCCAAAAACATTCAGTACTTC,CASSQERRTDGAKNIQYF
TRBD1,NA,TRBV9,TRBJ2-1,TGTGCCAGCAGCGTGAGGGACAGGCCTTACAATGAGCAGTTCTTC,CASSVRDRPYNEQFF
NA,NA,TRBV19,TRBJ2-1,TGTGCCAGTAGTAGGCAGGTCTCCTACAATGAGCAGTTCTTC,CASSRQVSYNEQFF
NA,NA,TRBV14,TRBJ1-1,TGTGCCAGCAGGAATTATGTCGGCTCTTACAACACTGAAGCTTTCTTT,CASRNYVGSYNTEAFF
NA,few,TRBV7-3,TRBJ2-7,TGTGCCAGCAGCCCTACGGACGCGGGGGAGCAGTACTTC,CASSPTDAGEQYF
NA,NA,TRBV27,TRBJ1-1,TGTGCCAGCCAGTGGCAGGCGAACACTGAAGCTTTCTTT,CASQWQANTEAFF
TRBD1,NA,TRBV11-3,TRBJ2-2,TGTGCCAGCAGCAACAGGGGGGCGAACACCGGGGAGCTGTTTTTT,CASSNRGANTGELFF
NA,NA,TRBV6-1,TRBJ2-7,TGTGCCAGCAGTGAAGCGGGGCAGGGATCCTACGAGCAGTACTTC,CASSEAGQGSYEQYF
NA,NA,TRBV13,TRBJ2-7,TGTGCCAGCAGCCCACTGGGCGAGGGCGGTAACTACGAGCAGTACTTC,CASSPLGEGGNYEQYF
TRBD1,once,TRBV6-1,TRBJ2-1,TGTGCCAGCAGTCCTACAGGGGAACATGAGCAGTTCTTC,CASSPTGEHEQFF
TRBD2,NA,TRBV7-6,TRBJ2-5,TGTGCCAGCAGCGCGTCTCCTAGCGGGAGCCAAGAGACCCAGTACTTC,CASSASPSGSQETQYF
NA,NA,TRBV18,TRBJ1-3,TGTGCCAGCTCACCACGGGGGAGCTCTGGAAACACCATATATTTT,CASSPRGSSGNTIYF
NA,few,TRBV4-1,TRBJ2-1,TGCGCCAGCAGCTACCCTAGGGGTGATGAGCAGTTCTTC,CASSYPRGDEQFF
NA,once,TRBV5-4,TRBJ2-5,TGTGCCAGCAGCGTGCAGGGAATGGGACCTGCCCAGTACTTC,CASSVQGMGPAQYF
NA,NA,TRBV6-1,TRBJ1-3,TGTGCCAGCAGTTTGGACGGAGGGAGGAGAAACACCATATATTTT,CASSLDGGRRNTIYF
NA,once,TRBV6-5,TRBJ1-3,TGTGCCAGCAGTTACTCATCTGGAAACACCATATATTTT,CASSYSSGNTIYF
TRBD1,NA,TRBV6-5,TRBJ1-2,TGTGCCAGCACCCAAACAGGGGGCGGTGATGGCTACACCTTC,CASTQTGGGDGYTF
NA,once,TRBV7-2,TRBJ1-5,TGTGCCAGCAGCATTGGACGGGTTAGCAATCAGCCCCAGCATTTT,CASSIGRVSNQPQHF
TRBD2,NA,TRBV7-2,TRBJ2-1,TGTGCCAGCAGCTTTTTAGGGGGAGGGACTAGCGGAGCGGGTGAGCAGTTCTTC,CASSFLGGGTSGAGEQFF
NA,NA,TRBV11-3,TRBJ2-3,TGTGCCAGCACCCAAGGGTTGGTCACAGATACGCAGTATTTT,CASTQGLVTDTQYF
NA,NA,TRBV5-1,TRBJ1-6,TGCGCCAGCAGCTTCCAGGACCGGCGAAATTCACCCCTCCACTTT,CASSFQDRRNSPLHF
TRBD2,NA,TRBV7-2,TRBJ2-1,TGTGCCAGCAGCTTACGACTAGCGGGAGGCGACAATGAGCAGTTCTTC,CASSLRLAGGDNEQFF
NA,few,TRBV2,TRBJ2-6,TGTGCCAGCAGTTGGGAGACAGTAGTCTCTGGGGCCAACGTCCTGACTTTC,CASSWETVVSGANVLTF
NA,NA,TRBV6-5,TRBJ1-4,TGTGCCAGCAGCCGCGGACAGTCTAATGAAAAACTGTTTTTT,CASSRGQSNEKLFF
NA,once,TRBV10-1,TRBJ1-1,TGCGCCAGCAGTGAAAGGGTGAACACTGAAGCTTTCTTT,CASSERVNTEAFF
TRBD2,NA,TRBV2,TRBJ2-3,TGTGCCAGCAGCTTCGAGGGACTAGCGGGAGGGGATACGCAGTATTTT,CASSFEGLAGGDTQYF
NA,NA,TRBV11-3,TRBJ1-1,TGTGCCAGCAGTCCGAAAGAGACGAACACTGAAGCTTTCTTT,CASSPKETNTEAFF
TRBD1,NA,TRBV6-1,TRBJ2-5,TGTGCCAGCAGTGACTACAGGGGGCTTTTGGGGAAGACCCAGTACTTC,CASSDYRGLLGKTQYF
NA,NA,TRBV28,TRBJ1-2,TGTGCCAGCAGTCCAGGGCAGTTAGGCCATGGCTACACCTTC,CASSPGQLGHGYTF
TRBD1,NA,TRBV2,TRBJ1-5,TGTGCCAGCACTTGGACAGGGAATCAGCCCCAGCATTTT,CASTWTGNQPQHF
TRBD1,NA,TRBV6-6,TRBJ2-1,TGTGCCAGCAGTTACGCTGACAGGGAGAACTACAATGAGCAGTTCTTC,CASSYADRENYNEQFF
NA,NA,TRBV29-1,TRBJ1-1,TGCAGCGTTGCGTGGGGGGTCGGCAAAATGAACACTGAAGCTTTCTTT,CSVAWGVGKMNTEAFF
NA,few,TRBV7-2,TRBJ1-5,TGTGCCAGCAGCTTAACCGGATTTAATCAGCCCCAGCATTTT,CASSLTGFNQPQHF
NA,NA,TRBV7-2,TRBJ1-1,TGTGCCAGCAGCTTAAACGGGGCGCCCACTGAAGCTTTCTTT,CASSLNGAPTEAFF
NA,NA,TRBV19,TRBJ2-1,TGTGCCAGTAGTAGGCTAGTAGGGGCCGATGAGCAGTTCTTC,CASSRLVGADEQFF
NA,NA,TRBV2,TRBJ2-1,TGTGCCAGCAGTCAACTACAACACTTCTACAATGAGCAGTTCTTC,CASSQLQHFYNEQFF
NA,once,TRBV11-2,TRBJ1-1,TGTGCCAGCAGCTTAGGAGGGCAGAGACGCGGCACTGAAGCTTTCTTT,CASSLGGQRRGTEAFF
NA,NA,TRBV10-1,TRBJ1-2,TGCGCCAGCAGTGAGTCGGGGGGCTATGGCTACACCTTC,CASSESGGYGYTF
NA,NA,TRBV5-5,TRBJ2-7,TGTGCCAGCAGTTTGGGAGGTCTCTACGGTTCCTACGAGCAGTACTTC,CASSLGGLYGSYEQYF
NA,NA,TRBV6-5,TRBJ2-7,TGTGCCAGCAGTTACGTTCAGGGGAGTGGACTCGAGCAGTACTTC,CASSYVQGSGLEQYF
NA,NA,TRBV5-4,TRBJ2-3,TGTGCCAGCAGCTTCGGCGGTCCCACAGATACGCAGTATTTT,CASSFGGPTDTQYF
TRBD2,few,TRBV7-2,TRBJ2-5,TGTGCCAGCAGCTTAGTAGCGGGAGAAGTGGAGACCCAGTACTTC,CASSLVAGEVETQYF
TRBD2,few,TRBV6-4,TRBJ2-1,TGTGCCAGCAGTGACTCAAGCGGGAGCTACAATGAGCAGTTCTTC,CASSDSSGSYNEQFF
NA,once,TRBV6-5,TRBJ1-2,TGTGCCAGCAGTTACTCCCCCAGGTTATATGGCTACACCTTC,CASSYSPRLYGYTF
NA,few,TRBV14,TRBJ2-1,TGTGCCAGCAGCCAATACAATGAGCAGTTCTTC,CASSQYNEQFF
TRBD1,NA,TRBV11-2,TRBJ1-1,TGTGCCAGCAGCCCGGACAGGGGCCGTACTGAAGCTTTCTTT,CASSPDRGRTEAFF
NA,NA,TRBV19,TRBJ1-1,TGTGCCAGTAGGAACATAGGGACGGGACGTTCAGAAGCTTTCTTT,CASRNIGTGRSEAFF
NA,NA,TRBV6-5,TRBJ1-1,TGTGCCAGCAGTGTCGGGATGAACACTGAAGCTTTCTTT,CASSVGMNTEAFF
NA,NA,TRBV19,TRBJ1-5,TGTGCCAGTAGAGATGACAACTCAGGCAATCAGCCCCAGCATTTT,CASRDDNSGNQPQHF
NA,NA,TRBV29-1,TRBJ2-7,TGCAGCGTTCTTCGTAATGAAGCCGAGCAGTACTTC,CSVLRNEAEQYF
NA,NA,TRBV19,TRBJ1-2,TGTGCCAGTAGTATAGATCCCCCCACAGGAAACTATGGCTACACCTTC,CASSIDPPTGNYGYTF